Listed here is a single T cell receptor (beta chain). This sample is part of a study of blood T cell repertoires in COVID-19. About the study: In each case, the material was cDNA or gDNA derived from T cells, B-cell-depleted T cells, or PBMCs.

Germline CDR1 reads MGHRA; CDR2 reads YSYEKL. V shed 4 bases, J shed 6 bases, and the junction held 10 bases outside the gene matches. The CDR3 is 16 residues long. Here immunoSEQ multiplex PCR was the method, and the copy in TCRdb shows in-frame clones only, minus some. This table holds under 250,000 clones, 70% to 90% found once. Sample: peripheral blood. The chain is built from TRBV4-1 and TRBJ2-3, with 10 bases lining up with TRBD1. This TCR was sampled from an older woman with COVID-19, enrolled during active disease. The CDR3 DNA reads as TGCGCCAGCAGCCGTATTTTTCGGGACAGGGGCGATACGCAGTATTTT. Its translation is CASSRIFRDRGDTQYF.